What follows are 22 T cell receptor beta chains derived from one specimen sequenced in a study of T cell repertoires in cytomegalovirus infection. TCRdb reprocessed the reads via MiXCR and lists one record per CDR3 protein. This table has under 150,000 distinct CDR3 sequences, roughly 9% appearing once. Sequencing was performed on PBMCs. The receptors shown here come from a human donor in good health (CMV status not recorded). Some clones in this sample may be carry-over from other donors' samples.

The rearrangement joins TRBV9 to TRBJ1-1; no clear D gene. Germline loops: CDR1 SGDLS, CDR2 YYNGEE. The length of the CDR3 is 14 residues. V was shortened by 0 bases and J by 0 bases, with 6 bases between the two germline ends. The CDR3 region has the DNA TGTGCCAGCAGCGTAGACAGTGTGAACACTGAAGCTTTCTTT. This sequence encodes CASSVDSVNTEAFF.

The table lists this clonotype with a few counts. The chain couples TRBV20-1 to TRBJ1-4, with D perhaps TRBD1 (5 bases). The CDR3 covers 13 residues. Looked up from germline, CDR1 is DFQATT and CDR2 is SNEGSKA (reference sequence). The ends were cut back, 3 bases at V and 7 bases at J, with 12 bases in the middle. The CDR3 bases are TGCAGTGCTAGGACAGCGTCACTTGAAAAACTGTTTTTT. Translation: CSARTASLEKLFF.

This chain links TRBV2 with TRBJ2-5; D might be TRBD1 (5 bases). Trimming cost V 6 bases and J 2 bases, with 16 bases left between them. The CDR3 runs 15 residues. Germline values: CDR1 SNHLY, CDR2 FYNNEI. CDR3 sequence: CASRTSWTTQETQYF. The CDR3, as DNA: TGTGCCAGCAGGACCTCATGGACAACACAAGAGACCCAGTACTTC.

Ten or more counts support this clonotype. The V call is TRBV19, the J call TRBJ2-1, with 8 positions matching TRBD1. Germline CDR1 LNHDA, CDR2 SQIVND (reference sequence). V was clipped by 4 bases and J by 8 bases; unmatched bases: 7. The CDR3 length is 14 residues. CDR3 bases: TGTGCCAGTAGTAGGGCAGGGGGCATGTATGAGCAGTTCTTC. It codes for CASSRAGGMYEQFF.

This clonotype was observed at least ten times. J is TRBJ2-6 and V is TRBV19; a possible D gene is TRBD2 (6 bases). The V gene lost 3 bases and the J gene lost 0 bases, with 9 bases spanning the gap. The CDR3 is 16 residues long. CDR1 and CDR2 (germline): LNHDA, SQIVND (reference sequence). The CDR3 DNA follows: TGTGCCAGTAGTATTGGACTACTCTCTGGGGCCAACGTCCTGACTTTC. Encoded protein: CASSIGLLSGANVLTF.

This clonotype has at least ten counts. The V gene is TRBV7-6, the J gene TRBJ1-6; 8 positions match TRBD1. This CDR3 is built from 14 residues. V trimming: 1 base; J trimming: 10 bases; junction bases outside the gene matches: 3. Germline-derived CDR1 and CDR2 are SGHVS and FNYEAQ. The CDR3: CASSLGQGQSPLHF. CDR3 nucleotide sequence: TGTGCCAGCAGCTTAGGACAGGGGCAATCACCCCTCCACTTT. Full variable domain (outside the CDR3, taken from reference TRBV7-6 and TRBJ1-6): GAGVSQSPRYKVTKRGQDVALRCDPISGHVSLYWYRQALGQGPEFLTYFNYEAQQDKSGLPNDRFSAERPEGSISTLTIQRTEQRDSAMYRCASSLGQGQSPLHFGNGTRLTVT.

The chain links TRBV20-1 to TRBJ1-1; D uncertain. Trimming removed 6 bases from V and 1 base from J, with 18 bases in between. Germline V gene lookup returns CDR1 DFQATT and CDR2 SNEGSKA (reference sequence). The length of the CDR3 is 15 residues. CDR3 sequence (DNA): TGCAGTGCACTAGGGCTAGGCTCCGGGAACACTGAAGCTTTCTTT. Translated, it gives CSALGLGSGNTEAFF.

The chain recombines TRBV12-3 or TRBV12-4 with TRBJ2-1; no firm D call. Trimming took 3 bases from V and 0 from J, leaving 6 bases between them. There are 14 residues in the CDR3. CDR3 protein: CASSFDRSYNEQFF. CDR3 coding DNA: TGTGCCAGCAGTTTCGACCGCTCCTACAATGAGCAGTTCTTC.

Many counts were recorded for this clonotype. V usage is TRBV20-1 and J usage is TRBJ2-6; no reliable D call. CDR3 length: 15 amino acids. In germline, CDR1 is DFQATT, CDR2 SNEGSKA (reference sequence). The ends were cut back, 0 bases at V and 2 bases at J, with 8 bases in the middle. The CDR3 sequence: CSARDPWTGANVLTF. CDR3 nucleotide sequence: TGCAGTGCTAGAGATCCCTGGACTGGGGCCAACGTCCTGACTTTC.

This clonotype has at least ten counts. The limits of the CDR3 on the DNA are not certain, so only TCRdb's listed CDR3 is given. V is TRBV7-5 and J is TRBJ2-4; the table's D gene call, TRBD1, was not cross checked with the DNA. TRBV7-5 is noted as a pseudogene. The CDR3 has 17 residues if both end residues are counted. Here the CDR3 reads CISVPEATGKAKNIQYF.

This clonotype was observed a few times. V usage is TRBV20-1 and J usage is TRBJ1-2, with 8 positions matching TRBD1. With V trimmed by 3 bases and J by 4 bases, 16 bases remained unmatched. In germline, CDR1 is DFQATT, CDR2 SNEGSKA (reference sequence). The CDR3 has 17 amino acids. Here the CDR3 reads CSASPRAGQGRRYGYTF. The CDR3 DNA reads as TGCAGTGCTAGCCCAAGAGCAGGACAGGGCAGGCGCTATGGCTACACCTTC.

This clonotype was counted ten times or more. The chain uses TRBV7-8 and TRBJ2-7; possible D gene TRBD2, 6 bases. The germline V gene has CDR1 SGHVS and CDR2 FQNEAQ. The CDR3 is 14 residues long. The V gene lost 4 bases and the J gene lost 2 bases, with 12 bases spanning the gap. The CDR3 region is CASSSRDLTYEQYF. CDR3 bases: TGTGCCAGCAGCTCCCGGGACTTGACCTACGAGCAGTACTTC.

This clonotype was observed a handful of times. This rearrangement joins TRBV19 to TRBJ2-2; 11 positions match TRBD2. CDR3 length equals 14 residues. The V and J ends lost 7 bases and 5 bases, in that order; junction bases with no gene match: 3. CDR1 and CDR2 (germline): LNHDA, SQIVND (reference sequence). DNA of the CDR3: TGTGCCAGTATCACTAGCGGGGGTACCGGGGAGCTGTTTTTT. It encodes CASITSGGTGELFF.

This clonotype was picked up many times. V is TRBV4-2 and J is TRBJ1-1; D is possibly TRBD1 (5 bases). The germline gives CDR1 LGHNA, CDR2 YNFKEQ. V was pared by 4 bases and J by 5 bases, with 11 bases between. There are 13 residues in the CDR3. The CDR3 region is CASSPHEGTEAFF. CDR3 DNA sequence: TGTGCCAGCAGCCCCCACGAGGGGACTGAAGCTTTCTTT.

This clonotype was seen repeatedly, ten times or more. The chain employs TRBV7-2 and TRBJ2-5; 7 bases fit TRBD1. The germline V gene encodes CDR1 SGHTA and CDR2 FQGNSA. Germline trimming cut 7 bases from V and 2 bases from J; bases unmatched to any gene: 4. The CDR3 is 13 residues long. The DNA for the CDR3 is TGTGCCAGCAACCGGGGACAGCAAGAGACCCAGTACTTC. Amino acid sequence: CASNRGQQETQYF.

The chain couples TRBV20-1 to TRBJ1-5, with D unclear. The CDR3 contains 15 residues. Germline V lookup: CDR1 DFQATT, CDR2 SNEGSKA (reference sequence). V gave up 1 base and J gave up 0 bases, with 10 bases separating them. For the CDR3, the DNA is TGCAGTGCTAGAGCCGACGGGTATAGCAATCAGCCCCAGCATTTT. Translation: CSARADGYSNQPQHF.

At least ten counts were recorded for this clonotype. The J gene is TRBJ2-7, the V gene TRBV5-1, with D perhaps given as TRBD1 or TRBD2 (5 bases each). The CDR3 consists of 14 residues. Trimming took off 6 bases at V and 7 bases at J, with 20 bases between the two ends. Per the germline V gene, CDR1 is SGHRS and CDR2 is YFSETQ. The CDR3 loop is CASNSGTSIGEQYF. The DNA for the CDR3 is TGCGCCAGCAACTCAGGGACGTCAATTGGAGAGCAGTACTTC.

This clonotype was seen ten or more times. The chain has TRBV29-1 and TRBJ1-1; D is uncertain. CDR3 length equals 13 residues. The germline gives CDR1 SQVTM, CDR2 ANQGSEA. V lost 5 bases and J 0 bases, leaving 10 bases between the germline ends. The CDR3: CSVYNSMNTEAFF. As DNA, the CDR3 is TGCAGCGTTTACAACAGCATGAACACTGAAGCTTTCTTT. Full variable domain (remainder filled in from reference TRBV29-1 and TRBJ1-1): SAVISQKPSRDICQRGTSLTIQCQVDSQVTMMFWYRQQPGQSLTLIATANQGSEATYESGFVIDKFPISRPNLTFSTLTVSNMSPEDSSIYLCSVYNSMNTEAFFGQGTRLTVV.

The CDR3 region is CASSWGNTEAFF. The CDR3 bases are TGTGCCAGCAGCTGGGGGAACACTGAAGCTTTCTTT. The rearrangement links TRBV7-3 to TRBJ1-1; D gene ambiguous. The CDR3 spans 12 residues. From germline, CDR1 is SGHTA and CDR2 FQGTGA. Between the trimmed V and J ends, which lost 4 bases and 1 base, there was a span of 4 bases.

As regards this clonotype: Given a much more abundant clone one base away, this may be a read error. The conserved final phenylalanine or tryptophan is absent from the CDR3, which likely points to a read error. The CDR3 DNA follows: TGTGCTTCCGCAACCAGCGGGGGGGTGAGCTCCTACAATGAGCAGTTCTAC. It translates to CASATSGGVSSYNEQFY. The rearrangement links TRBV14 to TRBJ2-1; 10 bases match TRBD2. CDR3 size: 17 residues. The germline CDR1 and CDR2 sequences are SGHDN and FVKESK.

The chain uses TRBV5-1 and TRBJ2-7; D possibly corresponds to TRBD1 (6 bases). Trimming stripped 4 bases from V and 6 bases from J, with 23 bases between. The germline gives CDR1 SGHRS, CDR2 YFSETQ. CDR3 length: 16 amino acids. The CDR3 is CASSTGGGVKGVEQYF. The DNA for the CDR3 is TGCGCCAGCAGCACCGGAGGAGGAGTTAAGGGGGTCGAGCAGTACTTC.

This CDR3 reads CASSLASPMNEKLFF. DNA of the CDR3: TGCGCCAGCAGCTTGGCATCCCCGATGAATGAAAAACTGTTTTTT. This chain joins TRBV5-1 and TRBJ1-4, with unresolved D. The V end lost 0 bases, the J end lost 5 bases, and 11 bases lay between the germline ends. This CDR3 is built from 15 residues. Germline-derived CDR1 and CDR2 are SGHRS and YFSETQ.